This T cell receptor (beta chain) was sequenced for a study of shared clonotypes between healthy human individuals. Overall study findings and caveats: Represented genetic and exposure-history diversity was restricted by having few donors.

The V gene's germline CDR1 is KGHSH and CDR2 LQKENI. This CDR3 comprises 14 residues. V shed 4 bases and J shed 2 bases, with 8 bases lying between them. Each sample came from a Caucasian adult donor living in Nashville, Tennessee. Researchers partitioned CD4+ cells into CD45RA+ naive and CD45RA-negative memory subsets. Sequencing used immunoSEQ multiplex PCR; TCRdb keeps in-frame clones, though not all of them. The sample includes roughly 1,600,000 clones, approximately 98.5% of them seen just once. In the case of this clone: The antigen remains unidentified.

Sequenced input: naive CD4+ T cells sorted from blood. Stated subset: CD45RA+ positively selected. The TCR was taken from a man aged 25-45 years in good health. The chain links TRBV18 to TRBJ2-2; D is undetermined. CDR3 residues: CASSRFSNTGELFF. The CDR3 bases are TGTGCCAGCTCACGATTTAGTAACACCGGGGAGCTGTTTTTT.